Below are 2 T cell receptor beta chains sequenced from a single sample in a study of T cells in Graves' hyperthyroidism and ophthalmopathy. There were TCR beta CDR3 regions amplified from RNA transcripts. First-round RT-PCR of the TCR CDR3 relied on the HTBI primer set. A single record per CDR3 protein comes from TCRdb applying MiXCR to the multiplex PCR reads. Among about 380,000 distinct CDR3 sequences listed, about 18% were seen once. The material sequenced was blood. These receptors all come from a man between 18 and 29 years old with Graves' ophthalmopathy.

The chain uses TRBV3-1 and TRBJ2-1; D not certain. V dropped 2 bases and J dropped 3 bases, with 14 bases sitting between them. CDR3 size: 16 residues. Germline CDR1 and CDR2: LGHDT and YNNKEL (reference sequence). The CDR3 loop is CASSQLQRTDYNEQFF. The CDR3 DNA reads TGTGCCAGCAGCCAATTGCAGCGAACCGACTACAATGAGCAGTTCTTC.

The gene calls are TRBV10-2 and TRBJ2-1; 7 bases map to TRBD2. Germline V CDR1 and CDR2: WSHSY, SAAADI. J lost 8 bases, V lost 7 bases, and 14 bases had no gene match. This CDR3 comprises 15 residues. The CDR3 bases are TGCGCCAGCATGCCCGGGACTACCTCCTTGGATGAGCAGTTCTTC. This translates into CASMPGTTSLDEQFF.